This record covers a single T cell receptor (beta chain). Antigen: not known. The data belong to a study of PD-L1 blockade in urothelial cancer. Study-level information: Male patients with bladder-origin urothelial cancer numbered about 85% of the roughly 29. Prior exposure to chemotherapy in patients amounted to 0 to 3 regimens received. Per blood sample, T cells had a median of approximately 150,000. Study results and caveats: Patients with durable benefit had greater blood expansion of tumor-associated TCR clones 3 weeks into treatment.

Time point indicated: peripheral blood 6 weeks after treatment start. Clones were read by immunoSEQ multiplex PCR, and TCRdb kept only the in-frame ones, dropping some. This table has tens of thousands of clones, roughly three quarters appearing once. The sequence derives from a man in his sixties or seventies with urothelial cancer. The sequenced sample was PBMCs, obtained around atezolizumab (anti-PD-L1) treatment.

The CDR3 DNA is TGTGCCAGCAGCCCCGACAGAAGCTACACCTTC. This encodes CASSPDRSYTF. V and J are TRBV6-1 and TRBJ1-2; TRBD1 might be the D (5 bases). CDR1 is MNHNS, CDR2 SASEGT, per germline. The CDR3 runs to 11 residues. The germline V and J ends were trimmed by 6 bases and 9 bases, with 11 bases remaining between them.